This TCR beta chain is from a study of T cells after somatic rescue of genetic block. Only in-frame clones appear in the TCRdb table, and some are missing; sequencing was by immunoSEQ multiplex PCR. The table has 55,000 to 70,000 clones, roughly 92% seen once. This CDR3 comprises 15 residues. From germline, CDR1 is SSHAT and CDR2 FNYEAQ (reference sequence). V was cut by 1 base and J by 7 bases, with 14 bases left in between. The sequence was obtained from a man aged 35 to 55. The chain has TRBV7-7 and TRBJ2-1; D gene uncertain. The sequencing input was peripheral blood mononuclear cells (PBMCs). The DNA of the CDR3 is TGTGCCAGCAGCTTAGGGCTAGGTAAAGGGAATGAGCAGTTCTTC. Amino acids: CASSLGLGKGNEQFF.